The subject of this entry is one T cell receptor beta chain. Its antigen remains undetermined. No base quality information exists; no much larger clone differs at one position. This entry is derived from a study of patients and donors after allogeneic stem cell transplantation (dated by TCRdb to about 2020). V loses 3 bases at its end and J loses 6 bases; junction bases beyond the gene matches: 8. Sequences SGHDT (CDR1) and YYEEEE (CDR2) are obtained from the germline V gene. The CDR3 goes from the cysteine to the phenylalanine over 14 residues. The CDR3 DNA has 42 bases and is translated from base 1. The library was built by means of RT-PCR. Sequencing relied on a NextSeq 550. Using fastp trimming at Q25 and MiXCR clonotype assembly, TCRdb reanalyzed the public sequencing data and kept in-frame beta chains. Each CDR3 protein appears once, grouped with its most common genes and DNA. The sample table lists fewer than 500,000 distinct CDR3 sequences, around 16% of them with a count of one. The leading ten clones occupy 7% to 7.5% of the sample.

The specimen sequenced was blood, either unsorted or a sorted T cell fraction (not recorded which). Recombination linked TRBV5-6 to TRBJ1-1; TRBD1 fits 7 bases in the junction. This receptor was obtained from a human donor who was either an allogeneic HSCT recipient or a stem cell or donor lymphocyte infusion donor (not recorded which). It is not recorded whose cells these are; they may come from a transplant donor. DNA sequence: TGTGCCAGCAGCTCCGACAGGGAAGGGCCTGAAGCTTTCTTT. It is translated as CASSSDREGPEAFF.